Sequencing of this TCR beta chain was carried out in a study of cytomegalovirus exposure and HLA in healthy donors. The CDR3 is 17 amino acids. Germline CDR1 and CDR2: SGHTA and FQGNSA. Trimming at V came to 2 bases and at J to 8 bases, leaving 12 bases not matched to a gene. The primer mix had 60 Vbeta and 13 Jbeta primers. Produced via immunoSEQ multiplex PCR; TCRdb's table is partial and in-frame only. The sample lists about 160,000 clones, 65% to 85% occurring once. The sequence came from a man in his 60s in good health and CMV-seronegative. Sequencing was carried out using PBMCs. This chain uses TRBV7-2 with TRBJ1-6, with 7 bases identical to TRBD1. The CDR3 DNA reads TGTGCCAGCAGCTTAATCGCAGGGGGTAGTTCGGATTCACCCCTCCACTTT. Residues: CASSLIAGGSSDSPLHF.